This TCR beta chain emerged from a study of blood T cells in healthy people across ages (dated by TCRdb to 2014 to 2015). General notes on the study: In model experiments, template switching captured roughly one uniquely barcoded TCR beta cDNA molecule for every two T cells. To track age-related changes in TCR beta repertoire diversity, the study relied on deep sequencing normalized with unique cDNA molecular identifiers. For two donors (one aged 18 to 29 and one aged 80 or older), the study analyzed two additional independent replicas of 1 million unique cDNA reads from the same blood draw. Donors of different ages were randomly distributed across sequencing lanes to avoid experimental bias. Donors were grouped into four age groups: young (average 16 years), middle-aged (under 40), aged (roughly 67) and long-lived (approximately 78). General conclusions and limits of the study: Since profiling was done on bulk unsorted PBMCs, naive and antigen-experienced compartments could not be conclusively compared. Estimates of total diversity based on one million sequenced T cells were considered lower bounds and underestimates. Because the CMV infection status of the donors was unknown, age-related changes in expanded clonotypes may potentially have been confounded. Compared with the aged group, more naive CD4+ T cells, fewer expanded clones and increased TCR diversity were shown by the long-lived group, suggesting age selection. As age increased, observed TCR beta diversity per million T cells dropped in a roughly linear way, and a significant reduction was already evident by age 40. A strong correlation was found between observed TCR beta diversity and the percentage of naive T cells measured by flow cytometry.

CDR1 and CDR2 are read off the germline V gene (reference sequence) as LGHDT and YNNKEL. The CDR3 spans 12 residues, from the cysteine through the phenylalanine. CDR3 DNA is the only sequence kept; it has 36 bases, read in frame from the first base. V and J lose 2 bases and 7 bases, and a span of 8 bases separates them. Note on this clonotype: Its cognate antigen has yet to be identified. No qualities accompany the bases; no much larger clone lies one base away.

Donors were around 37 systemically healthy Caucasian individuals from Russia aged roughly 6 to 100 years. Around 9.8 milliliters of peripheral blood were collected from each donor into EDTA-treated Vacutainer tubes. Ficoll-Paque density-gradient centrifugation was used to isolate PBMCs, with at least 6.5 million obtained per sample. Trizol reagent was used to extract total RNA from PBMCs, with at least 6 micrograms per sample. The percentages of naive CD45RAhigh/CD27high T cells were determined by flow cytometry on a PBMC aliquot from every donor. Library generation was performed with 5' RACE. A second PCR of roughly 7 to 12 cycles was run with a J-beta primer mix and a sample-barcoded 5' primer. Each TCR beta cDNA molecule received a unique molecular identifier from a template-switch 5' adaptor carrying 12 random nucleotides. Each sample yielded at least 2.5 million CDR3-containing paired-end reads. All of the RNA was converted into first-strand cDNA using the Mint cDNA synthesis kit, with a TRBC-specific oligonucleotide serving as the primer. After uracil-DNA glycosylase treatment, a first 18-cycle PCR used universal primers M1SS and BC2_uni_R on all cDNA. The published analysis was carried out like this. Each sample was normalized by randomly selecting 1 million high-quality reads, each carrying a distinct molecular identifier. Reads sharing molecular identifiers were discarded rather than binned into consensus sequences. MiTCR, run with a Q25 quality threshold and the strictest error-elimination algorithm, handled CDR3 identification, clonotype clustering and error correction. Lower-bound total TCR beta diversity was estimated with a nonparametric unseen species model using Euler transformation. The public sequencing data were trimmed at Q25 with fastp and processed into clonotypes with MiXCR by TCRdb, which kept only in-frame beta chains. Entries are consolidated by CDR3 protein sequence, retaining the most common genes and DNA. What appears here as the V and J calls and clone size reflects TCRdb's work, not the paper's. The sample records 1,800,000 or so distinct CDR3 sequences, more than 35% of which are singletons. 23% of the sample is taken by the ten largest.

The sequence was collected from a human donor in good health. The rearrangement joined TRBV3-1 to TRBJ1-2; the D gene is not confidently resolved. The source material was blood. The CDR3 region has the sequence CASSQTRSGYTF. The sequenced DNA: TGTGCCAGCAGCCAAACCAGGAGTGGCTACACCTTC.